This is a list of T cell receptor beta chains from one sample in a study of cytomegalovirus exposure and HLA in healthy donors. Profiled with immunoSEQ multiplex PCR; TCRdb holds only in-frame clones, not every one. Of about 150,000 clones listed, about 80% are singletons. Sequenced material: PBMCs. The source is a male donor in good health and CMV-seronegative. The CDR3 runs from the conserved cysteine through the conserved F or W. Fields, in order: V gene, J gene, D gene, clone size, CDR3 DNA, CDR3 protein. The D gene is left open where the match is weak. Rows may omit the clone size; those that give it use once, few, many or a size class.

TRBV5-1,TRBJ1-4,.,.,TGCGCCAGCAGCTTCTCCAATGAAAAACTGTTTTTT,CASSFSNEKLFF
TRBV6-5,TRBJ1-2,.,.,TGTGCCAGCAGTTACGCGGGGTCCTCCGTGGACGGCTACACCTTC,CASSYAGSSVDGYTF
TRBV19,TRBJ2-5,TRBD1,.,TGTGCCAGTAGCCGACAGGGTCCCCACCAAGAGACCCAGTACTTC,CASSRQGPHQETQYF
TRBV10-3,TRBJ2-7,.,.,TGTGCCATCAGTGAGACCGGGACACCGCCTTACGAGCAGTACTTC,CAISETGTPPYEQYF
TRBV19,TRBJ2-6,.,.,TGTGCCACCCGGTACGGGGGAGGCACCTCTGGGGCCAACGTCCTGACTTTC,CATRYGGGTSGANVLTF
TRBV5-4,TRBJ1-1,.,.,TGTGCCAGCAGCTATGGACAGTTTGAAGCTTTCTTT,CASSYGQFEAFF
TRBV27,TRBJ2-7,TRBD1,.,TGTGCCAGCAGTCCGGGGACAGGGGGCTACGAGCAGTACTTC,CASSPGTGGYEQYF
TRBV12-5,TRBJ2-5,TRBD2,.,TGTGCTAGTGGTTTGGTTTACGCGGGAGGGGGGCAAGAGACCCAGTACTTC,CASGLVYAGGGQETQYF
TRBV7-9,TRBJ1-2,.,few,TGTGCCAGCAGCTTAGGCGGGAACTATGGCTACACCTTC,CASSLGGNYGYTF
TRBV5-4,TRBJ2-5,TRBD2,.,TGTGCCAGCAGCCTCCCGGGACTAGGAGGAGAGACCCAGTACTTC,CASSLPGLGGETQYF
TRBV7-2,TRBJ2-1,TRBD2,.,TGTGCCAGCCAACTAGCGGGGGGGCCGGGGACCTACAATGAGCAGTTCTTC,CASQLAGGPGTYNEQFF
TRBV10-3,TRBJ1-1,TRBD1,.,TGTGCCATCAGTGAGTGGCAGGGGGTGCGTGAAGCTTTCTTT,CAISEWQGVREAFF
TRBV9,TRBJ2-2,.,.,TGTGCCAGCAGCCCCCATTCAGGGGCAAAGAACACCGGGGAGCTGTTTTTT,CASSPHSGAKNTGELFF